This T cell receptor beta chain came from a study of type 1 regulatory T cells (dated by TCRdb to the early 2020s). Background on the whole study: An in vitro protocol by which a Tr1-enriched, alloantigen-specific CD4 T cell product named T-allo10 was generated was characterized in the study. Patients with hematological malignancies who were receiving allogeneic hematopoietic stem cell transplantation were the group in which T-allo10 was being clinically evaluated.

CDR1 and CDR2, per the germline V gene, are SGHRS and YFSETQ. V gives up 0 bases and J gives up 7 bases, and the segment between their germline ends measures 5 bases. The CDR3 sequence holds 11 residues, the cysteine and phenylalanine included. The only DNA kept is the CDR3, 33 bases in frame from the first base. TCRdb records Illumina MiSeq as the sequencer. TCRdb reworked the public reads: Q25 trimming with fastp, MiXCR clone assembly, productive beta chains retained. Each entry merges the rows of one CDR3 protein and shows their most common DNA and genes. The sample data list about 71,000 distinct CDR3 sequences, and around 21% of these were observed just once. The top ten clones comprise 8.3% of the sample. What the work shows at the level of the full study, not this receptor alone: Compared with non-Tr1 cells, Tr1 cells had a narrower TCR repertoire, and the study took this difference to reflect clonal expansion driven by alloantigen.

Regarding this clonotype: This clone's antigen is unknown. Per-base qualities were not stored, and no clone one base away is much larger.

Recombination connected TRBV5-1 to TRBJ2-7, with no confident D gene call. Input material: cultured type 1 regulatory T (Tr1) cells, either the whole culture or a sorted fraction (not recorded which). The sample's cell subset or site, from its label and the paper: type 1 regulatory T cells sorted from the T-allo10 product. The origin of this receptor is a human donor in good health. The sequenced DNA is TGCGCCAGCAGCTTGGAACAGGAGCAGTACTTC. Its coded protein is CASSLEQEQYF.